These T cell receptor beta chains were read from a single sample in a study of low-dose radiotherapy and immunotherapy resistance in tumors. TCRdb called the reads again in MiXCR, with one record for every CDR3 protein. This sample has roughly 54,000 distinct CDR3 sequences, with under 30% found just once. This material consisted of PBMCs, taken before treatment. The receptors come from a male donor with prostate cancer. CDR3s include the opening cysteine and the closing phenylalanine or tryptophan. The D gene is left open where the match is weak. Clone size is given for some rows only: seen once, a few or many times, or a class if the clone is expanded.

V: TRBV5-1
size: many
D: TRBD2
J: TRBJ2-3
CDR3: CASSYLAGSTDTQYF
DNA: TGCGCCAGCAGCTACCTAGCGGGGAGCACAGATACGCAGTATTTT

V: TRBV2
size: many
D: TRBD1
J: TRBJ1-1
CDR3: CASSGNRGRRTEAFF
DNA: TGTGCCAGCAGTGGTAACAGGGGGCGGCGAACTGAAGCTTTCTTT

V: TRBV29-1
size: many
D: NA
J: TRBJ2-7
CDR3: CSVVLGYEQYF
DNA: TGCAGCGTTGTCCTGGGCTACGAGCAGTACTTC

V: TRBV13
size: many
D: NA
J: TRBJ2-7
CDR3: CASSLRLAQAYEQYF
DNA: TGTGCCAGCAGCTTACGGCTAGCGCAGGCCTACGAGCAGTACTTC

V: TRBV5-1
size: many
D: NA
J: TRBJ2-7
CDR3: CASSPGLRSYEQYF
DNA: TGCGCCAGCAGCCCCGGACTGCGGTCCTACGAGCAGTACTTC

V: TRBV19
size: NA
D: TRBD1
J: TRBJ1-5
CDR3: CASSKQGRDQPQHF
DNA: TGTGCCAGTAGTAAACAGGGGAGAGATCAGCCCCAGCATTTT

V: TRBV5-1
size: many
D: TRBD1
J: TRBJ2-2
CDR3: CASSRTGSNGELFF
DNA: TGTGCCAGCAGCAGGACAGGGTCTAACGGGGAGCTGTTTTTT

V: TRBV3-1
size: many
D: TRBD2
J: TRBJ2-7
CDR3: CASSLFGGASYEQYF
DNA: TGTGCCAGCAGCTTATTCGGGGGGGCCTCCTACGAGCAGTACTTC

V: TRBV29-1
size: NA
D: NA
J: TRBJ2-2
CDR3: CSVEGAPTGELFF
DNA: TGCAGCGTTGAGGGGGCCCCTACCGGGGAGCTGTTTTTT

V: TRBV15
size: NA
D: NA
J: TRBJ2-5
CDR3: CATSRVRSQETQYF
DNA: TGTGCCACCAGCAGAGTGCGGAGCCAAGAGACCCAGTACTTC

V: TRBV29-1
size: many
D: NA
J: TRBJ1-3
CDR3: CSAHLSGNTIYF
DNA: TGCAGCGCCCATCTCTCTGGAAACACCATATATTTT

V: TRBV20-1
size: many
D: TRBD1
J: TRBJ1-5
CDR3: CSASRQTLGTGLRGQPQHF
DNA: TGCAGTGCTAGTAGGCAGACTCTCGGGACAGGACTGCGGGGGCAGCCCCAGCATTTT

V: TRBV20-1
size: many
D: NA
J: TRBJ2-1
CDR3: CSAISGPPGNEQFF
DNA: TGCAGTGCTATCAGCGGGCCCCCGGGTAATGAGCAGTTCTTC

V: TRBV28
size: many
D: TRBD2
J: TRBJ2-1
CDR3: CASRKFAGGGSYNEQFF
DNA: TGTGCCAGCAGAAAGTTCGCGGGAGGGGGCTCCTACAATGAGCAGTTCTTC

V: TRBV12-3/TRBV12-4
size: many
D: TRBD1
J: TRBJ2-3
CDR3: CASSLATGRQDTQYF
DNA: TGTGCCAGCAGTCTCGCGACAGGGCGCCAGGATACGCAGTATTTT

V: TRBV9
size: few
D: TRBD2
J: TRBJ2-1
CDR3: CASSVGSLAGWNEQFF
DNA: TGTGCCAGCAGCGTAGGGTCTCTAGCGGGCTGGAATGAGCAGTTCTTC

V: TRBV28
size: NA
D: NA
J: TRBJ2-3
CDR3: CASRLRGRSTDTQYF
DNA: TGTGCCAGCAGATTAAGGGGGAGATCCACAGATACGCAGTATTTT

V: TRBV7-8
size: many
D: NA
J: TRBJ1-2
CDR3: CASRPGRGRAGYTF
DNA: TGTGCCAGCAGACCCGGGAGGGGCCGTGCGGGCTACACCTTC

V: TRBV11-2
size: NA
D: TRBD1
J: TRBJ2-1
CDR3: CASSGTGTDYNEQFF
DNA: TGTGCCAGCAGCGGCACCGGGACAGACTACAATGAGCAGTTCTTC